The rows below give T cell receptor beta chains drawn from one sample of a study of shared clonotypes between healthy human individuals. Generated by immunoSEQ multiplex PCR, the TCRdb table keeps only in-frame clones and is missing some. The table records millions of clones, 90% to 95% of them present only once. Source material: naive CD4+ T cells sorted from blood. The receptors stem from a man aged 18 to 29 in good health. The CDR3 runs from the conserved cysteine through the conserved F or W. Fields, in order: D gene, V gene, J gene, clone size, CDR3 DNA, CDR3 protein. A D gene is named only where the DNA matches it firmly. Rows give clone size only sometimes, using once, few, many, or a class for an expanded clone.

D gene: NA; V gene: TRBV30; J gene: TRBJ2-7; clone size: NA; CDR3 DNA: TGTGCCGGTGGGAGGGAGGGGGCGAGGAACTACGAGCAGTACTTC; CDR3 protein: CAGGREGARNYEQYF
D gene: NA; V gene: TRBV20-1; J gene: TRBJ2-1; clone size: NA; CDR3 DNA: TGCACTCCTCGACGTAATGAGCAGTTCTTC; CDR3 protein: CTPRRNEQFF
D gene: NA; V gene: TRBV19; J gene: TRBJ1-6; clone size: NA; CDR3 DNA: TGTGCCAGTAGTACGACAGAAGCGGGGTCTACACCCCTCCACTTT; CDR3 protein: CASSTTEAGSTPLHF
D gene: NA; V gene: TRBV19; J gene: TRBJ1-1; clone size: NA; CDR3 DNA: TGTGCCAGTAGTCCCAGACAGGTCGTGGCCACTGAAGCTTTCTTT; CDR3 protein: CASSPRQVVATEAFF
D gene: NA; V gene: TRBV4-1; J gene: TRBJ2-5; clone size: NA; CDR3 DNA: TGCGCCAGCAGCCAGGCCTTTGGGGGCCTCAGCAGAGAGACCCAGTACTTC; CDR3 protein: CASSQAFGGLSRETQYF
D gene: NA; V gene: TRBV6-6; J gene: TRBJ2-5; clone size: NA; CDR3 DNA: TGTGCCAGCAGTCCTACTCCCGGCTCCAAGGGAGAGACCCAGTACTTC; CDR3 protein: CASSPTPGSKGETQYF
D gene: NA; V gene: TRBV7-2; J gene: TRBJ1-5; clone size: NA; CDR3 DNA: TGTGCCAGCAGTAGGACGGTGAGCAATCAGCCCCAGCATTTT; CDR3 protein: CASSRTVSNQPQHF
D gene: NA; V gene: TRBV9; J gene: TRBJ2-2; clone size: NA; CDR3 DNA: TGTGCCAGCAGCCCCTTTTCTGGGGGGACCGGGGAGCTGTTTTTT; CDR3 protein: CASSPFSGGTGELFF
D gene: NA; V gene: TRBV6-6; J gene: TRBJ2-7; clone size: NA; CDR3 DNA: TGTGCCAGCAGTTACTCTATCAGCTACGAGCAGTACTTC; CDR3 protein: CASSYSISYEQYF
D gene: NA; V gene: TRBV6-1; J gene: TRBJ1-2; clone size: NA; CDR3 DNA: TGTGCCAGCAGTGAAGCCCTGGGCCCGACGGGAGGCTACACCTTC; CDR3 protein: CASSEALGPTGGYTF
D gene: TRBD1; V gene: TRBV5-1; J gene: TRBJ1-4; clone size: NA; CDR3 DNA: TGCGCCAGCAGCCAACAGGGGCAGGGAGAAAAACTGTTTTTT; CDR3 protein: CASSQQGQGEKLFF
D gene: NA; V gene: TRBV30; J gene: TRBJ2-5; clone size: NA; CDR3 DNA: TGTGCCTGGACGGGGCCACAAGAGACCCAGTACTTC; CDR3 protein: CAWTGPQETQYF
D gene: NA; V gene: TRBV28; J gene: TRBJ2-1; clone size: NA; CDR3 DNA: TGTGCCAGCAGTTTAACGCAGGGCTACAATGAGCAGTTCTTC; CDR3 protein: CASSLTQGYNEQFF
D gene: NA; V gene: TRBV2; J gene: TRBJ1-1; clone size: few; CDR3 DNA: TGTGCCAGCGGTTTGTCGACGAACACTGAAGCTTTCTTT; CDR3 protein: CASGLSTNTEAFF
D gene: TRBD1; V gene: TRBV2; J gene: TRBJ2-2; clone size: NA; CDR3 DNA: TGTGCCAGCAGGAAGGGAATACAGGGGGGTAGCGGGGAGCTGTTTTTT; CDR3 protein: CASRKGIQGGSGELFF
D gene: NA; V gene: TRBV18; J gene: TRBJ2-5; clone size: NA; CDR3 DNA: TGTGCCAGCTCACTGGGTGGACTGCAAGAGACCCAGTACTTC; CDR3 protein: CASSLGGLQETQYF
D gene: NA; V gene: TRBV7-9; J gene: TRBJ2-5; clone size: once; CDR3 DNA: TGTGCCAGCAGCTCAGACCGGTACCAAGAGACCCAGTACTTC; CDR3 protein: CASSSDRYQETQYF
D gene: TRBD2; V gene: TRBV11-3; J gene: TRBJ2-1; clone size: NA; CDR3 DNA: TGTGCCAGCAGCTTAGGGGGACTAGCGATCAATGAGCAGTTCTTC; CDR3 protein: CASSLGGLAINEQFF
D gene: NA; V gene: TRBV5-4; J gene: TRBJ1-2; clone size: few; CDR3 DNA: TGTGCCAGCAGCCTGACAGGAAGAGTCTATGGCTACACCTTC; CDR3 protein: CASSLTGRVYGYTF
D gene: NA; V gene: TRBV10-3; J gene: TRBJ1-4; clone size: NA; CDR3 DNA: TGTGCCATCAGTGGCCGGGCTGGTGAAAAACTGTTTTTT; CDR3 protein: CAISGRAGEKLFF
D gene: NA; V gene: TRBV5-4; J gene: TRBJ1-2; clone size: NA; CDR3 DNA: TGTGCCAGCAGCCGCCCCGGAGTGGGCACCGCGAACTATGGCTACACCTTC; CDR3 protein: CASSRPGVGTANYGYTF
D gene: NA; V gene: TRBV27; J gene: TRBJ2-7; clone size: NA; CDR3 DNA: TGTGCCAGCAGTATCCAAGGGGGATTTTCGTACGAGCAGTACTTC; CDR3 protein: CASSIQGGFSYEQYF
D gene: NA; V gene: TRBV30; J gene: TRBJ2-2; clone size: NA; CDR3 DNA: TGTGCCTGGAGTGTGTGGGGGATCACCGGGGAGCTGTTTTTT; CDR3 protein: CAWSVWGITGELFF
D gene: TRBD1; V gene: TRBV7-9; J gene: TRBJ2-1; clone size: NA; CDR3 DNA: TGTGCCAGCAGCTACGGGACAGAGTTGCCGGGGGAGCAGTTCTTC; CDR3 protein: CASSYGTELPGEQFF
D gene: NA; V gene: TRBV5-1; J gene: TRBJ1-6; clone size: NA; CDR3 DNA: TGCGCCAGCAGCCCAAGACAGTCTTCTTCACCCCTCCACTTT; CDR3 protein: CASSPRQSSSPLHF
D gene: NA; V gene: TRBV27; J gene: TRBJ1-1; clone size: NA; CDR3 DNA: TGTGCCAGCAGTTCCATAGGGACTGAAGCTTTCTTT; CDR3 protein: CASSSIGTEAFF
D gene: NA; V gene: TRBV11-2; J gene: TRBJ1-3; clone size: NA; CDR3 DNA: TGTGCCAGCAGCTTAGCCCAGATCTCTGGAAACACCATATATTTT; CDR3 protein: CASSLAQISGNTIYF
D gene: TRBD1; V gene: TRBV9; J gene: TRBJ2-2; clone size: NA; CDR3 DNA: TGTGCCAGCAGCCCGGATATGACAGGGGGAACCGGGGAGCTGTTTTTT; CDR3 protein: CASSPDMTGGTGELFF
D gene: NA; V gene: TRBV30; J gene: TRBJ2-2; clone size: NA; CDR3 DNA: TGTGCCAAAAGGGGTCACGCGAACACCGGGGAGCTGTTTTTT; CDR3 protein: CAKRGHANTGELFF
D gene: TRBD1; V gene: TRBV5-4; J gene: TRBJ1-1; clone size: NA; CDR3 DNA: TGTGCCAGCAGCCCGCCGGACAGGGGATGGACTGAAGCTTTCTTT; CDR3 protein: CASSPPDRGWTEAFF
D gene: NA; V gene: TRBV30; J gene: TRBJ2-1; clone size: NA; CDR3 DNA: TGTGCCTGGAGTGGGCGGGCAGCGCGACTAAGCTCCTACAATGAGCAGTTCTTC; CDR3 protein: CAWSGRAARLSSYNEQFF
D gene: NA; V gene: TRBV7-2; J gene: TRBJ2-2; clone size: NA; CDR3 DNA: TGTGCCAGCAGTCGCGTCGCCCTCAACACCGGGGAGCTGTTTTTT; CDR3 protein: CASSRVALNTGELFF
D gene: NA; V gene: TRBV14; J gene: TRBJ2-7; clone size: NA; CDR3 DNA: TGTGCCAGCAGCCAAGTTCCTTCGACGGGGCCCTACTCCTACGAGCAGTACTTC; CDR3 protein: CASSQVPSTGPYSYEQYF
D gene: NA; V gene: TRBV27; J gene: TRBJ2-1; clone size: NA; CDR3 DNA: TGTGCCAGCAGTTACCGGGACACCTACAATGAGCAGTTCTTC; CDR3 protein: CASSYRDTYNEQFF